This entry lists 16 T cell receptor beta chains sequenced from one sample in a study of cytomegalovirus exposure and HLA in healthy donors. Method: immunoSEQ multiplex PCR; TCRdb's copy keeps in-frame clones and lacks some. Here the sample spans some 210,000 clones, about nine tenths being singletons. Sample: PBMCs. These receptors were obtained from a woman aged 18-35 years in good health and CMV-seropositive.

The chain links TRBV6-1 to TRBJ1-2; 7 bases are shared with TRBD1. The CDR3 covers 13 residues. V shed 3 bases and J 8 bases; nucleotides not matched to a gene: 6. Germline-derived CDR1 and CDR2 are MNHNS and SASEGT. CDR3 sequence: CASSDNRGQGYTF. For the CDR3, the DNA is TGTGCCAGCAGTGATAACAGGGGCCAAGGCTACACCTTC.

The rearrangement uses TRBV2 and TRBJ2-1; the match to TRBD2 covers 8 bases. Unmatched junction bases numbered 3, after V lost 3 bases and J lost 2 bases. From germline, CDR1 is SNHLY and CDR2 FYNNEI. The CDR3 has 15 amino acids. This chain's CDR3 is CASSEWRGAYNEQFF. In DNA, the CDR3 is TGTGCCAGCAGTGAGTGGCGGGGGGCCTACAATGAGCAGTTCTTC.

The chain links TRBV7-6 to TRBJ2-1, with D unresolved. CDR3 length equals 15 residues. CDR1 is SGHVS, CDR2 FNYEAQ, per germline. V dropped 2 bases and J dropped 0 bases, with 8 bases sitting between them. CDR3 in amino acids: CASSLPASSYNEQFF. The CDR3 DNA reads TGTGCCAGCAGCTTACCCGCTAGCTCCTACAATGAGCAGTTCTTC.

The chain combines TRBV28 with TRBJ2-7, with 11 bases that match TRBD2. V lost 4 bases and J lost 5; bases outside the gene matches: 13. The germline V gene encodes CDR1 MDHEN and CDR2 SYDVKM. The CDR3 consists of 17 residues. The DNA for the CDR3 is TGTGCCAGCAGTTCTACCCAAACGACTAGCGGGAAACACGAGCAGTACTTC. Protein product: CASSSTQTTSGKHEQYF.

The chain couples TRBV11-2 to TRBJ2-2; 9 bases are shared with TRBD2. Germline loops: CDR1 SGHAT, CDR2 FQNNGV. Unmatched junction bases numbered 6, after V lost 3 bases and J lost 7 bases. The CDR3 runs to 15 residues. The CDR3 sequence is CASSFVSGSSGELFF. CDR3 in DNA: TGTGCCAGCAGCTTCGTTAGCGGGAGTAGCGGGGAGCTGTTTTTT.

The chain employs TRBV10-3 and TRBJ1-5; 8 nucleotides agree with TRBD1. Germline CDR1 and CDR2: ENHRY and SYGVKD. The CDR3 runs 15 residues. J gave up 2 bases and V 5 bases, and 5 bases lay outside the gene matches. The DNA for the CDR3 is TGTGCCATCAGTCAGGGACAGGATCGCAATCAGCCCCAGCATTTT. It is translated as CAISQGQDRNQPQHF.

The chain employs TRBV4-1 and TRBJ2-3, with 8 nucleotides matching TRBD1. Trimming took 2 bases from V and 4 from J; bases not matched to a gene: 8. Germline values: CDR1 MGHRA, CDR2 YSYEKL. The CDR3 spans 16 residues. Here the CDR3 DNA reads TGCGCCAGCAGCCAATCCAGGGGGCCACCGGCAGATACGCAGTATTTT. Its protein is CASSQSRGPPADTQYF.

The rearrangement uses TRBV5-6 and TRBJ1-5; D is perhaps TRBD1 (5 bases). The CDR3 runs to 15 residues. Germline assignment: CDR1 SGHDT and CDR2 YYEEEE. The V gene lost 4 bases and the J gene lost 2 bases, with 13 bases spanning the gap. In DNA form, the CDR3 reads TGTGCCAGCAGCCCAGGGCCTTACGGCAATCAGCCCCAGCATTTT. Its protein is CASSPGPYGNQPQHF.

The J gene is TRBJ1-3, the V gene TRBV5-4; weak D call: TRBD1 (6 bases). The CDR3 length is 13 residues. Germline loops: CDR1 SGHNT, CDR2 YYREEE (reference sequence). V lost 2 bases and J lost 4, with 7 bases in between. In DNA, the CDR3 is TGTGCCAGCAGCTTTGACAGGGGAAACACCATATATTTT. Encoded protein: CASSFDRGNTIYF. Looking up the rest from reference TRBV5-4 and TRBJ1-3 gives the full variable domain: ETGVTQSPTHLIKTRGQQVTLRCSSQSGHNTVSWYQQALGQGPQFIFQYYREEENGRGNFPPRFSGLQFPNYSSELNVNALELDDSALYLCASSFDRGNTIYFGEGSWLTVV.

The CDR3 DNA follows: TGTGCCAGCAGCCTCCTCAGGGTTCGCGAGCAGTACTTC. It encodes CASSLLRVREQYF. The chain carries TRBV7-2 and TRBJ2-7; D may be TRBD1 (5 bases). V was pared by 5 bases and J by 6 bases, with 14 bases between. Germline-derived CDR1 and CDR2 are SGHTA and FQGNSA. The CDR3 is 13 residues long.

The DNA of the CDR3 is TGTGCCAGCTGTTCGGTTGGGACTAAATTAGATACGCAGTATTTT. Its translation: CASCSVGTKLDTQYF. V usage is TRBV6-1 and J usage is TRBJ2-3, with 7 bases aligning to TRBD2. The V gene's germline CDR1 is MNHNS and CDR2 SASEGT. V lost 8 bases, J lost 5 bases, and 13 bases stayed unmatched. The CDR3 covers 15 residues.

The gene calls are TRBV15 and TRBJ1-3; 8 nucleotides match TRBD1. Trimming at V came to 0 bases and at J to 4 bases, leaving 2 bases not matched to a gene. Germline lookup yields CDR1 LNHNV and CDR2 YYDKDF (reference sequence). CDR3 size: 15 residues. Written as DNA, the CDR3 is TGTGCCACCAGCAGAGACAGGGGGCAAGGAAACACCATATATTTT. Amino acid sequence: CATSRDRGQGNTIYF.

V usage is TRBV2 and J usage is TRBJ2-1; TRBD2 is a possible D gene (6 bases). V dropped 4 bases and J dropped 5 bases, with 12 bases sitting between them. This CDR3 region has 14 residues. CDR1 and CDR2 (germline): SNHLY, FYNNEI. The CDR3 DNA is TGTGCCAGCAGTGGACGCTGGGGGGACAATGAGCAGTTCTTC. As protein: CASSGRWGDNEQFF.

The chain couples TRBV2 to TRBJ1-5; 7 nucleotides match TRBD1. The CDR3 runs to 14 residues. The J segment lost 7 bases and the V segment lost 7 bases, leaving 10 bases of the junction unmatched. CDR1 and CDR2 from the germline V gene are SNHLY and FYNNEI. The CDR3 spells CASTSEGAGQPQHF. DNA of the CDR3: TGTGCCAGCACCTCGGAGGGGGCTGGACAGCCCCAGCATTTT.

The chain carries TRBV27 and TRBJ2-3, with 7 positions matching TRBD2. The CDR3 totals 16 residues. Germline trimming cut 5 bases from V and 4 bases from J; bases unmatched to any gene: 12. Germline V gene data show CDR1 as MNHEY and CDR2 as SMNVEV (reference sequence). The CDR3 DNA is TGTGCCAGCAGTACCCGACTAGCCCTTGGATCAGATACGCAGTATTTT. This sequence encodes CASSTRLALGSDTQYF.

The chain joins TRBV28 to TRBJ2-3, with TRBD2 identical over 9 bases. The V gene end was trimmed by 6 bases and the J gene end by 3 bases; junction bases not matched to a gene: 7. This CDR3 has 15 amino acids. Germline V gene data show CDR1 as MDHEN and CDR2 as SYDVKM. The chain's CDR3 is CASSQWAGGTDTQYF. Written as DNA, the CDR3 is TGTGCCAGCAGCCAGTGGGCGGGAGGGACAGATACGCAGTATTTT.